These 4 T cell receptor beta chains were sequenced from one sample in a study of beta chain features in type 1 diabetes. Whole-study findings and limits: Shortening that was moderate but significant affected the TCRB CDR3s of Type 1 diabetes patients in all four CD4+ subsets.

No antigens are known for them. The isolated RNA, all of it, was reverse transcribed, so expressed TCRB transcripts were what got sequenced. The data were produced by immunoSEQ multiplex PCR, yet TCRdb's version contains in-frame clones alone and is incomplete. The table lists roughly 220,000 clones, roughly 17% of them singletons, with less than 0.09% in the top ten. Sequencing input: naive CD4+ T cells from blood. These receptors all come from a young man with type 1 diabetes.

This clone was picked up a small number of times. J is TRBJ1-1 and V is TRBV6-6, with TRBD1 matching over 9 bases. Germline CDR1 reads MNHNY; CDR2 reads SVGAGI (reference sequence). Losses at the gene ends were 4 bases for V and 3 bases for J; bases not matched to a gene: 6. CDR3 length equals 15 residues. DNA of the CDR3: TGTGCCAGCAGTTCCCAGGACAGGGGTCACACTGAAGCTTTCTTT. Its translation: CASSSQDRGHTEAFF.

The chain uses TRBV2 and TRBJ2-5; D gene unclear. V lost 7 bases and J 5 bases, leaving 14 bases between the germline ends. The CDR3 has 13 amino acids. The germline V gene encodes CDR1 SNHLY and CDR2 FYNNEI. CDR3 residues: CASTLATRETQYF. As DNA, the CDR3 is TGTGCCAGCACGCTTGCCACAAGGGAGACCCAGTACTTC.

This clone was found a few times. V gene TRBV14 combines with J gene TRBJ2-3; 8 nucleotides match TRBD1. The germline V gene encodes CDR1 SGHDN and CDR2 FVKESK. V shed 2 bases, J shed 4 bases, and the junction held 2 bases outside the gene matches. The CDR3 consists of 14 residues. The CDR3 region has the DNA TGTGCCAGCAGCCAACGACAGGGGCCAGATACGCAGTATTTT. The encoded protein is CASSQRQGPDTQYF.

The chain employs TRBV7-2 and TRBJ2-7; unclear D gene. The CDR3 has 12 residues. The V gene's germline CDR1 is SGHTA and CDR2 FQGNSA. V lost 0 bases to trimming and J lost 6 bases, with 6 bases between them. The CDR3 DNA sequence: TGTGCCAGCAGCTTAGCCCCCCTCGAGCAGTACTTC. Residues: CASSLAPLEQYF. Based on the CDR3 plus reference TRBV7-2 and TRBJ2-7, the full variable domain is GAGVSQSPSNKVTEKGKDVELRCDPISGHTALYWYRQSLGQGLEFLIYFQGNSAPDKSGLPSDRFSAERTGGSVSTLTIQRTQQEDSAVYLCASSLAPLEQYFGPGTRLTVT.